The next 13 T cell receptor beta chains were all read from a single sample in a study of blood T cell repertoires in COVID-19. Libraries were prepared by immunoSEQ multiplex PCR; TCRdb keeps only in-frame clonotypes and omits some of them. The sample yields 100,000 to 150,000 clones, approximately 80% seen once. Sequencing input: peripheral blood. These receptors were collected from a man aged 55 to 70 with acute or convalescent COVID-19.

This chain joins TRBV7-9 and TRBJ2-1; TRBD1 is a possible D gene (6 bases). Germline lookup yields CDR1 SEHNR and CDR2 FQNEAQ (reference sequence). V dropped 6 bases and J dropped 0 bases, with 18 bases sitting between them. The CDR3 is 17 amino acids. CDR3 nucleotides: TGTGCCAGCAGTCCAAGAACAGGGAAAAGCTCCTACAATGAGCAGTTCTTC. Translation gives CASSPRTGKSSYNEQFF.

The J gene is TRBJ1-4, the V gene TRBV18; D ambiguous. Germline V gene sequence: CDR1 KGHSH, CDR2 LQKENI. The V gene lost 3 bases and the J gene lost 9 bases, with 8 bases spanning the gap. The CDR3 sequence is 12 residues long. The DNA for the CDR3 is TGTGCCAGCTCACCTGGGCCAAAAAAACTGTTTTTT. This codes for CASSPGPKKLFF.

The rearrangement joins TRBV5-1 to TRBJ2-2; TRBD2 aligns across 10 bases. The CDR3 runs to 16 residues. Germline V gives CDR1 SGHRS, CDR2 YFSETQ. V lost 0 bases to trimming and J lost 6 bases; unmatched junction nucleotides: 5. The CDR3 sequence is CASSLAGTSEAGELFF. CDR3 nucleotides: TGCGCCAGCAGCTTGGCCGGGACTAGCGAGGCCGGGGAGCTGTTTTTT. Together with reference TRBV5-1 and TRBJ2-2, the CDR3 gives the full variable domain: KAGVTQTPRYLIKTRGQQVTLSCSPISGHRSVSWYQQTPGQGLQFLFEYFSETQRNKGNFPGRFSGRQFSNSRSEMNVSTLELGDSALYLCASSLAGTSEAGELFFGEGSRLTVL.

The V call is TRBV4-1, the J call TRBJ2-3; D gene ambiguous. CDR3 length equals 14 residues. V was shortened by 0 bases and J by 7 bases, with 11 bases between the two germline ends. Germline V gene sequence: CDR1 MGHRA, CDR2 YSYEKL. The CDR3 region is CASSQDNFFNTQYF. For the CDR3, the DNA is TGCGCCAGCAGCCAAGATAACTTTTTTAATACGCAGTATTTT.

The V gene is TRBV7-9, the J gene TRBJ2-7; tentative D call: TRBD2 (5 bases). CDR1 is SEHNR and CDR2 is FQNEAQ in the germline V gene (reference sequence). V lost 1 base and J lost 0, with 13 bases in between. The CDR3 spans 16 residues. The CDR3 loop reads CASSLEGEGFSYEQYF. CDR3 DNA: TGTGCCAGCAGCTTAGAGGGAGAAGGCTTCTCCTACGAGCAGTACTTC.

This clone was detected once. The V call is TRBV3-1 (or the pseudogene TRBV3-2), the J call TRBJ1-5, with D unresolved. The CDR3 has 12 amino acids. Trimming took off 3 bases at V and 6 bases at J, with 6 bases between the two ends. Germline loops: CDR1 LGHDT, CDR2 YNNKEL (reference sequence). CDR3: CASSHGLQPQHF. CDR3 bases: TGTGCCAGCAGCCACGGTCTTCAGCCCCAGCATTTT.

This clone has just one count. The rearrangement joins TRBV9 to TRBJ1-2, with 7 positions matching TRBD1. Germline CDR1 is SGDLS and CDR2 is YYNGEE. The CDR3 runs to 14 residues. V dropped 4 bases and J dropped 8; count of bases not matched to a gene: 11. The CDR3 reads CASSLTMKGAGYTF. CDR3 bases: TGTGCCAGCAGCCTAACGATGAAGGGGGCGGGCTACACCTTC.

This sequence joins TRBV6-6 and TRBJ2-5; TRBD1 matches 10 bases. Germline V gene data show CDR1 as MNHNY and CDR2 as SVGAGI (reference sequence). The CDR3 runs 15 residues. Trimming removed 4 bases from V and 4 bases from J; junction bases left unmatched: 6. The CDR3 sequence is CASSWGTGDLETQYF. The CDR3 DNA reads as TGTGCCAGCAGTTGGGGGACAGGGGATTTAGAGACCCAGTACTTC.

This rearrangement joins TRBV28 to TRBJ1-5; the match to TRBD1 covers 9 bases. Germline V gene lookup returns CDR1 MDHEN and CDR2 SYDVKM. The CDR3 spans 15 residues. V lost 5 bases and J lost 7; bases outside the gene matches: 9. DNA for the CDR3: TGTGCCAGCAGTGTCCGGGACAGGGTGTGGCAGCCCCAGCATTTT. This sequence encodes CASSVRDRVWQPQHF.

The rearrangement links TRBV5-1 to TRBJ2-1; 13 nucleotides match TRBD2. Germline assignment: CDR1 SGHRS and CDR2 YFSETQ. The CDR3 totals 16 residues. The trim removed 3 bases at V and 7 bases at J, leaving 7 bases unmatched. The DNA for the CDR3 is TGCGCCAGCAGCTCGGGACTAGCGGGAAGACGGAATGAGCAGTTCTTC. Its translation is CASSSGLAGRRNEQFF. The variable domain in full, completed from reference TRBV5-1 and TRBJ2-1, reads KAGVTQTPRYLIKTRGQQVTLSCSPISGHRSVSWYQQTPGQGLQFLFEYFSETQRNKGNFPGRFSGRQFSNSRSEMNVSTLELGDSALYLCASSSGLAGRRNEQFFGPGTRLTVL.

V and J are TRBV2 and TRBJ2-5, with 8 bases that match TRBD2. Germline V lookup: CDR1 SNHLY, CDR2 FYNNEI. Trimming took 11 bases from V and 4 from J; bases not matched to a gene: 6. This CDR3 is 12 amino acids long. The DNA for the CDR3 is TGTGCCCTAAGCGGGGGCGGAGAGACCCAGTACTTC. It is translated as CALSGGGETQYF.

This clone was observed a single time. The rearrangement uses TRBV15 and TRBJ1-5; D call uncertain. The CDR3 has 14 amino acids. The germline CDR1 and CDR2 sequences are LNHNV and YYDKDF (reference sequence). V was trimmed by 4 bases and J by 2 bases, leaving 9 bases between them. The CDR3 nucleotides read TGTGCCACCAGCACCGACTTAGGCAATCAGCCCCAGCATTTT. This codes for CATSTDLGNQPQHF.

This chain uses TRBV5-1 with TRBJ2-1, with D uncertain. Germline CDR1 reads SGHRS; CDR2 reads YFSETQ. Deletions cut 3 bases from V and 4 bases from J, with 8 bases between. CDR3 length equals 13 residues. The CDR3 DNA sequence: TGCGCCAGCAGCTATAGTGAATACAATGAGCAGTTCTTC. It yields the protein CASSYSEYNEQFF.